This T cell receptor (beta chain) was sequenced during a study of CD8+CD57+ T cells in acquired aplastic anemia. This clonotype was picked up many times. Germline CDR1 and CDR2: DFQATT and SNEGSKA (reference sequence). The CDR3 runs 14 residues. The V end was cut by 1 base, the J end by 3 bases, with 13 bases between. Investigators profiled TCR beta VDJ and CDR3 from genomic DNA template. TCRdb fed the reads into MiXCR, producing one record per CDR3 protein. The sample lists more than 150,000 distinct CDR3 sequences, approximately 46% seen once, with around 3% in the top ten. The clonotype comes from a human donor in good health. The chain carries TRBV20-1 and TRBJ2-7, with a weak D call TRBD1 (5 bases). Source material: sorted CD4+, CD8+, or CD8+CD57+ T cells (not recorded which) from PBMCs. CDR3 sequence (DNA): TGCAGTGCTAGAGGGTCAGGGAACGTCTACGAGCAGTACTTC. It translates to CSARGSGNVYEQYF.